The next 29 T cell receptor beta chains were all read from a single sample in a study of T cell repertoires in aging, cancer and after chemotherapy. TRB rearrangements spanning V, D and J were amplified using mixed TRB-A/B primers. TCRdb re-derived calls from the multiplex PCR reads in MiXCR, one entry per CDR3 protein. The table shows 2,000 or so distinct CDR3 sequences, with about a quarter occurring only once. Peripheral blood genomic DNA, not sorted cells or RNA, was the template. The sequenced sample consisted of blood. The origin of the receptors is a human donor with a solid tumor.

The chain joins TRBV7-9 to TRBJ1-2; no reliable D call. The CDR3 loop spans 16 amino acids. Trimming cost V 1 base and J 7 bases, with 19 bases left between them. The germline CDR1 and CDR2 sequences are SEHNR and FQNEAQ (reference sequence). The CDR3: CASSLVMNTVRFGYTF. The CDR3 DNA is TGTGCCAGCAGCTTAGTTATGAATACGGTACGGTTTGGCTACACCTTC. Based on the CDR3 plus reference TRBV7-9 and TRBJ1-2, the full variable domain is DTGVSQNPRHKITKRGQNVTFRCDPISEHNRLYWYRQTLGQGPEFLTYFQNEAQLEKSRLLSDRFSAERPKGSFSTLEIQRTEQGDSAMYLCASSLVMNTVRFGYTFGSGTRLTVV.

In its sample, this clonotype is medium-sized. The V gene is TRBV7-9, the J gene TRBJ1-6, with 9 nucleotides matching TRBD1. The CDR3 is 15 residues long. In germline, CDR1 is SEHNR, CDR2 FQNEAQ (reference sequence). After removal of 5 bases from V and 7 bases from J, the junction contained 6 bases not matched to a gene. Written as DNA, the CDR3 is TGTGCCAGCAGCCCAGGGGACAGGGAGAATTCACCCCTCCACTTT. Its translation is CASSPGDRENSPLHF.

This clonotype is medium-sized. V usage is TRBV6-6 and J usage is TRBJ2-3; TRBD2 matches at 10 bases. In germline, CDR1 is MNHNY, CDR2 SVGAGI (reference sequence). The CDR3 is 17 amino acids. The ends lost 2 bases at V and 2 bases at J; junction bases unmatched: 7. The CDR3 sequence is CASSYPVTSGYTDTQYF. The DNA for the CDR3 is TGTGCCAGCAGTTACCCAGTGACTAGCGGGTACACAGATACGCAGTATTTT.

This clonotype is large. The chain combines TRBV19 with TRBJ2-1; TRBD2 is a possible D gene (5 bases). Germline V gene sequence: CDR1 LNHDA, CDR2 SQIVND (reference sequence). This CDR3 spans 12 amino acids. With 5 bases removed from V and 3 bases from J, the gap between germline ends came to 5 bases. CDR3 nucleotide sequence: TGTGCCAGTAGTGGGAGCTACAATGAGCAGTTCTTC. The encoded protein is CASSGSYNEQFF.

Judged by abundance, this clonotype is medium-sized. This chain uses TRBV5-1 with TRBJ1-1, with D unclear. Germline V CDR1 and CDR2: SGHRS, YFSETQ. The CDR3 spans 11 residues. The germline V and J ends were trimmed by 0 bases and 3 bases, with 0 bases remaining between them. The CDR3 DNA is TGCGCCAGCAGCTTGGACACTGAAGCTTTCTTT. Translating gives CASSLDTEAFF.

This clonotype qualifies as large. This chain links TRBV19 with TRBJ2-7, with D possibly being TRBD2 (5 bases). The V gene's germline CDR1 is LNHDA and CDR2 SQIVND (reference sequence). V gave up 6 bases and J gave up 2 bases, with 5 bases separating them. This CDR3 is built from 11 residues. CDR3 residues: CASSGTYEQYF. The CDR3 nucleotides are TGTGCCAGTAGCGGGACCTACGAGCAGTACTTC.

This clonotype is large by share. The chain is built from TRBV30 and TRBJ2-2, with 13 bases lining up with TRBD2. V shed 3 bases and J 5 bases; nucleotides not matched to a gene: 3. The CDR3 length is 15 residues. Per germline, CDR1 GTSNPN and CDR2 SVGIG (reference sequence). CDR3 sequence (DNA): TGTGCCTGGAGGAGACTAGCGGGGGGTACCGGGGAGCTGTTTTTT. This sequence encodes CAWRRLAGGTGELFF.

This clonotype is classed as large. V and J are TRBV19 and TRBJ2-2; 8 positions match TRBD2. The germline V gene encodes CDR1 LNHDA and CDR2 SQIVND (reference sequence). The CDR3 spans 20 residues. V lost 3 bases to trimming and J lost 5 bases; unmatched junction nucleotides: 20. CDR3 bases: TGTGCCAGTAGTATTCACGTCGGGACTAGTAGGGGCGAGGGGACCGGGGAGCTGTTTTTT. Translated, it gives CASSIHVGTSRGEGTGELFF.

This clonotype occurred a few times. V gene TRBV21-1 combines with J gene TRBJ2-5; TRBD2, the D gene given by the table, was not confirmed from the DNA. TRBV21-1 is reported as a pseudogene. This CDR3 has 15 amino acids. Here the CDR3 reads CASSPLAGAGETQYF. CDR3 bases: TGTGCCAGCAGCCCACTAGCGGGGGCCGGAGAGACCCAGTACTTC.

This clonotype has a handful of counts. The genes are TRBV6-5 and TRBJ1-1; D remains ambiguous. Trimming removed 4 bases at V and 8 bases at J, with 8 bases between. The CDR3 has 11 amino acids. Germline V lookup: CDR1 MNHEY, CDR2 SVGAGI. The CDR3 spells CASSFGREAFF. The CDR3 DNA follows: TGTGCCAGCAGTTTCGGACGCGAAGCTTTCTTT.

As for this clonotype: The junction and the germline gene differ at one end; a read error may be behind it. The gene calls are TRBV27 and TRBJ1-6; no clear D gene. There are 13 residues in the CDR3. The germline gives CDR1 MNHEY, CDR2 SMNVEV (reference sequence). The CDR3 here is CASSEQSDSPLHF. CDR3 in DNA: TGTGCCAGCAGTGAGCAGAGTGATTCGCCCCTCCACTTT.

The chain links TRBV21-1 to TRBJ1-4. TRBV21-1 is tagged as a pseudogene. The CDR3 is 15 amino acids. The CDR3 coding sequence is TGTGCCAGCAGCCGTCGGAGCTCAACTAATGAAAAACTGTTTTTT. Amino acid sequence: CASSRRSSTNEKLFF.

This clonotype rates as medium-sized. V and J are TRBV15 and TRBJ1-5; tentatively, D is TRBD1 (6 bases). V lost 9 bases and J lost 3, with 21 bases in between. Looked up from germline, CDR1 is LNHNV and CDR2 is YYDKDF (reference sequence). This CDR3 contains 16 residues. The CDR3 DNA reads TGTGCCACGGGGGGGCGGGGGGACGTGGTCAATCAGCCCCAGCATTTT. This encodes CATGGRGDVVNQPQHF.

This clonotype is large (0.1 to 1%) by share. This sequence joins TRBV29-1 and TRBJ2-1; a weak D match, TRBD2 (7 bases). This CDR3 is 14 amino acids long. Deletions cut 1 base from V and 3 bases from J, with 10 bases between. CDR1 is SQVTM and CDR2 is ANQGSEA in the germline V gene. The CDR3 protein is CSVEAGGLYNEQFF. CDR3 bases: TGCAGCGTTGAAGCCGGGGGGCTCTACAATGAGCAGTTCTTC.

This clonotype is medium-sized (0.01 to 0.1%). V and J are TRBV6-5 and TRBJ1-3; no reliable D call. The CDR3 is made up of 14 amino acids. The germline CDR1 and CDR2 sequences are MNHEY and SVGAGI. Trimming removed 5 bases from V and 0 bases from J, with 8 bases in between. The DNA for the CDR3 is TGTGCCAGCAGTGAAAGATTCTCTGGAAACACCATATATTTT. This codes for CASSERFSGNTIYF.

A remark on this clonotype: This may be a read error, as it is one base from a much larger clone. The V gene is TRBV20-1, the J gene TRBJ2-6, with 10 positions matching TRBD1. CDR1 is DFQATT and CDR2 is SNEGSKA in the germline V gene (reference sequence). CDR3 length: 19 amino acids. The CDR3 spells CCARVGPGQGRSGANVLTF. For the CDR3, the DNA is TGCTGTGCTAGAGTCGGCCCGGGACAGGGGCGCTCTGGGGCCAACGTCCTGACTTTC.

The chain employs TRBV5-1 and TRBJ2-5, with TRBD1 as a possible D gene (6 bases). CDR3 length: 16 residues. Per germline, CDR1 SGHRS and CDR2 YFSETQ. Between the trimmed V and J ends, which lost 5 bases and 4 bases, there was a span of 21 bases. The CDR3 region has the DNA TGCGCCAGCAGTTCCGGGACACAACCTCGGACAGAGACCCAGTACTTC. This sequence encodes CASSSGTQPRTETQYF.

The chain combines TRBV20-1 with TRBJ2-5; 8 nucleotides line up with TRBD1. Germline values: CDR1 DFQATT, CDR2 SNEGSKA (reference sequence). J was trimmed by 5 bases and V by 8 bases; bases with no gene match: 13. This CDR3 spans 14 amino acids. The CDR3 loop reads CSTPTGALVETQYF. CDR3 sequence (DNA): TGCAGTACCCCGACAGGGGCGCTGGTTGAGACCCAGTACTTC.

V usage is TRBV6-2 or TRBV6-3 and J usage is TRBJ2-5; 10 nucleotides line up with TRBD1. CDR3 length: 15 amino acids. The V segment lost 4 bases and the J segment 5 bases; nucleotides outside the gene matches: 7. CDR1 is MNHEY, CDR2 SVGEGT, per germline. CDR3 sequence reads: CASSLTGGEGETQYF. As DNA, the CDR3 is TGTGCCAGCAGTTTGACAGGGGGCGAAGGGGAGACCCAGTACTTC.

The V and J genes are TRBV20-1 and TRBJ1-1; 12 nucleotides agree with TRBD1. V shed 5 bases and J 7 bases; nucleotides not matched to a gene: 11. The CDR3 is 15 residues long. Germline V gives CDR1 DFQATT, CDR2 SNEGSKA (reference sequence). CDR3 region: CSAYAGQGAAVEAFF. The CDR3 region has the DNA TGCAGTGCTTACGCGGGACAGGGGGCCGCCGTTGAAGCTTTCTTT.

By sample share, this clonotype is large (0.1 to 1%). This chain connects TRBV6-2 or TRBV6-3 to TRBJ2-1; 8 positions match TRBD1. This CDR3 has 13 residues. With V trimmed by 11 bases and J by 7 bases, 10 bases remained unmatched. Germline CDR1 MNHEY, CDR2 SVGEGT. CDR3 in amino acids: CAGRGRGRNEQFF. The CDR3 DNA follows: TGTGCCGGCCGGGGCAGGGGGCGGAATGAGCAGTTCTTC.

By share, this clonotype counts as large. CDR3 sequence: CATSTSGQYNEQFF. The CDR3 DNA sequence: TGTGCCACCTCGACTAGCGGGCAATACAATGAGCAGTTCTTC. The chain links TRBV6-5 to TRBJ2-1; the match to TRBD2 covers 10 bases. Germline CDR1 is MNHEY and CDR2 is SVGAGI. V gave up 10 bases and J gave up 4 bases; unmatched junction bases: 7. The CDR3 extends over 14 amino acids.

This clonotype is labeled large. J is TRBJ1-5 and V is TRBV19, with D uncertain. CDR3 length equals 13 residues. The germline V and J ends were trimmed by 7 bases and 1 base, with 8 bases remaining between them. Germline loops: CDR1 LNHDA, CDR2 SQIVND (reference sequence). CDR3 DNA: TGTGCCAGTATGGCTTGGAGCAATCAGCCCCAGCATTTT. Amino acids: CASMAWSNQPQHF.

This clonotype was seen a handful of times. The rearrangement uses TRBV20-1 and TRBJ2-5, with 9 positions matching TRBD2. In germline, CDR1 is DFQATT, CDR2 SNEGSKA (reference sequence). The CDR3 sequence is 14 residues long. V was clipped by 3 bases and J by 1 base; unmatched bases: 3. Here the CDR3 reads CSARGSGGQETQYF. In nucleotides, the CDR3 is TGCAGTGCTAGGGGTAGCGGGGGCCAAGAGACCCAGTACTTC.

Concerning this clonotype itself: Just one base apart from a much larger clone, this may be a read error. The chain uses TRBV4-2 and TRBJ2-2; unclear D gene. V dropped 2 bases and J dropped 1 base, with 8 bases sitting between them. The CDR3 loop spans 15 amino acids. The V gene's germline CDR1 is LGHNA and CDR2 YNFKEQ. This CDR3 is CASSQSDLNTGELFF. The DNA of the CDR3 is TGTGCCAGCAGCCAATCGGACCTGAACACCGGGGAGCTGTTTTTT.

This clonotype was found a few times. The chain carries TRBV4-1 and TRBJ2-7; 7 bases align to TRBD1. V trimming: 3 bases; J trimming: 0 bases; junction bases outside the gene matches: 2. The CDR3 consists of 14 residues. The germline V gene encodes CDR1 MGHRA and CDR2 YSYEKL. The CDR3 DNA reads TGCGCCAGCAGCCAGGGACAGACCTCCTACGAGCAGTACTTC. Protein: CASSQGQTSYEQYF.

The chain links TRBV6-1 to TRBJ2-2, with no clear D. This CDR3 comprises 16 residues. CDR1 and CDR2 (germline): MNHNS, SASEGT. The V and J ends lost 2 bases and 8 bases respectively, with 18 bases between them. CDR3 residues: CASSENNYATRGELFF. The DNA of the CDR3 is TGTGCCAGCAGTGAAAACAACTACGCGACGCGAGGGGAGCTGTTTTTT.

This clonotype ranks as medium-sized (0.01 to 0.1%). V usage is TRBV6-4 and J usage is TRBJ1-6, with TRBD1 identical over 7 bases. Germline V gene data show CDR1 as MRHNA and CDR2 as SNTAGT. This CDR3 is built from 14 residues. V shed 6 bases, J shed 7 bases, and the junction held 6 bases outside the gene matches. CDR3 in DNA: TGTGCCAGCAGAAGGGACAGCGAGAATTCACCCCTCCACTTT. It translates to CASRRDSENSPLHF.

Remarks on this clonotype: Just one base apart from a much larger clone, this may be a read error. This chain connects TRBV20-1 to TRBJ2-7; D is perhaps TRBD2 (5 bases). From germline, CDR1 is DFQATT and CDR2 SNEGSKA (reference sequence). The V and J ends lost 8 bases and 9 bases respectively, with 17 bases between them. This CDR3 spans 11 amino acids. CDR3 loop: CSRRTAVGQYF. The CDR3 DNA reads TGCAGTAGGAGGACGGCGGTTGGGCAGTACTTC.